These 29 T cell receptor beta chains were all obtained from the same sample, sequenced in a study of blood T cells in healthy people across ages. Primed by a sample-barcoded 5' primer and a J-beta primer mix, a second PCR proceeded for 7 to 11 cycles. Each CDR3 protein is one row after TCRdb ran MiXCR on the 5' RACE reads. The table shows under 1,000,000 distinct CDR3 sequences, with around 34% occurring only once. Sequencing was carried out using blood. The receptors shown here come from a man aged 18-30 years in good health.

This clonotype was detected a few times. The rearrangement joins TRBV20-1 to TRBJ2-2, with 10 bases fitting TRBD1. Germline CDR1 DFQATT, CDR2 SNEGSKA (reference sequence). V trimming: 5 bases; J trimming: 7 bases; junction bases outside the gene matches: 7. The length of the CDR3 is 14 residues. The CDR3 region is CSAAKTGGHGELFF. The CDR3 bases are TGCAGTGCTGCCAAGACAGGGGGCCACGGGGAGCTGTTTTTT.

This clonotype occurred a few times. The chain carries TRBV5-1 and TRBJ1-1, with TRBD1 matching 7 bases. In germline, CDR1 is SGHRS, CDR2 YFSETQ. This CDR3 contains 14 residues. Unmatched junction bases numbered 13, after V lost 3 bases and J lost 11 bases. The CDR3, as DNA: TGCGCCAGCAGCTCGGACGGACAGGCCCCCAAGGCTTTCTTT. Translation: CASSSDGQAPKAFF.

The chain recombines TRBV7-3 with TRBJ1-6; 7 nucleotides match TRBD1. The germline V gene encodes CDR1 SGHTA and CDR2 FQGTGA. The CDR3 is 15 residues long. With 4 bases clipped from V and 5 bases from J, the junction kept 5 bases outside the gene matches. CDR3 in amino acids: CASSSQTGNNSPLHF. The DNA for the CDR3 is TGTGCCAGCAGCTCCCAGACAGGGAATAATTCACCCCTCCACTTT.

This clonotype was counted a few times. J is TRBJ2-5 and V is TRBV6-2 or TRBV6-3; 8 nucleotides align to TRBD2. CDR3 length: 14 residues. Germline CDR1 is MNHEY and CDR2 is SVGEGT. V shed 8 bases and J 0 bases; nucleotides not matched to a gene: 5. The CDR3: CASGLLADQETQYF. The DNA of the CDR3 is TGTGCCAGCGGCCTACTAGCGGACCAAGAGACCCAGTACTTC.

V usage is TRBV4-3 and J usage is TRBJ2-1; the D call may be TRBD1 or TRBD2 (5 bases each). Trimming stripped 2 bases from V and 10 bases from J, with 24 bases between. There are 17 residues in the CDR3. Per germline, CDR1 LGHNA and CDR2 YSLEER. CDR3 amino acids: CASSQSLTGTHSYEQFF. The DNA for the CDR3 is TGCGCCAGCAGCCAATCTTTAACCGGGACCCACTCCTACGAGCAGTTCTTC.

This clonotype was seen a handful of times. The V and J genes are TRBV18 and TRBJ2-3; D gene uncertain. This CDR3 has 14 residues. Trimming stripped 3 bases from V and 6 bases from J, with 13 bases between. CDR1 and CDR2 (germline): KGHSH, LQKENI. CDR3 in amino acids: CASSPLGWTDTQYF. The CDR3 coding sequence is TGTGCCAGCTCACCTCTCGGGTGGACCGATACGCAGTATTTT.

CDR3: CASSYSTGAEVRSTEAFF. CDR3 bases: TGTGCCAGCAGTTACTCGACAGGGGCGGAGGTGAGGAGCACTGAAGCTTTCTTT. The chain recombines TRBV6-5 with TRBJ1-1, with 8 bases that match TRBD1. The CDR3 extends over 18 amino acids. V was pared by 0 bases and J by 4 bases, with 13 bases of the junction left unmatched. The germline CDR1 and CDR2 sequences are MNHEY and SVGAGI.

This clonotype was observed many times. The chain joins TRBV12-3 or TRBV12-4 to TRBJ2-3; D is ambiguous. The ends were cut back, 6 bases at V and 1 base at J, with 17 bases in the middle. The CDR3 is 16 amino acids. The CDR3 DNA is TGTGCCAGCAGACCGGAAGTTGTGACCGGCACAGATACGCAGTATTTT. It codes for CASRPEVVTGTDTQYF.

This chain connects TRBV29-1 to TRBJ2-7; D gene uncertain. Trimming took 6 bases from V and 4 from J, leaving 16 bases between them. The CDR3 has 13 amino acids. CDR1 and CDR2 (germline): SQVTM, ANQGSEA. The CDR3 sequence: CSVGRVLGYEQYF. The CDR3 DNA follows: TGCAGCGTCGGACGCGTATTGGGTTACGAGCAGTACTTC.

As for this clonotype: A much larger clone differs by one base, so this may be a read error. The chain is built from TRBV5-1 and TRBJ2-3, with 14 bases fitting TRBD2. Germline V gene data show CDR1 as SGHRS and CDR2 as YFSETQ. The CDR3 runs to 18 residues. DNA of the CDR3: TGCGCCAACAGCTTTCGACTAGCGGGGGGGCGTCGCACAGATACGCAGTATTTT. Protein: CANSFRLAGGRRTDTQYF.

The chain joins TRBV5-6 to TRBJ1-2; D remains unclear. The germline V gene has CDR1 SGHDT and CDR2 YYEEEE. Trimming removed 4 bases at V and 6 bases at J, with 16 bases between. The length of the CDR3 is 14 residues. DNA of the CDR3: TGTGCCAGCAGCCAACCGGGAACCTGGGATGGCTACACCTTC. Its protein is CASSQPGTWDGYTF.

There are a few counts of this clonotype. This chain uses TRBV4-3 with TRBJ1-6; TRBD1 might be the D (6 bases). V lost 5 bases and J 9 bases, leaving 14 bases between the germline ends. CDR3 length: 14 residues. Germline assignment: CDR1 LGHNA and CDR2 YSLEER. The DNA for the CDR3 is TGCGCCAGCAGCAAAGGGGGATTTGGTTCACCCCTCCACTTT. This translates into CASSKGGFGSPLHF.

There are a few counts of this clonotype. CDR3 sequence reads: CASSHRGQGAFYGYTF. DNA for the CDR3: TGTGCCAGCAGCCACCGGGGGCAGGGGGCTTTCTATGGCTACACCTTC. This chain connects TRBV6-5 to TRBJ1-2; 8 bases are shared with TRBD1. The CDR3 has 16 amino acids. Looked up from germline, CDR1 is MNHEY and CDR2 is SVGAGI. Unmatched junction bases numbered 13, after V lost 6 bases and J lost 4 bases.

With respect to this clonotype: Just one base apart from a much larger clone, this may be a read error. The rearrangement uses TRBV29-1 and TRBJ2-1; 7 nucleotides line up with TRBD1. Matching the DNA end better, TRBJ2-7 makes the J call doubtful. The CDR3 is 12 residues long. CDR1 and CDR2 from the germline V gene are SQVTM and ANQGSEA. The DNA of the CDR3 is TGCAGCGCGGAAGGGGGCTACAATGAGCAGTACTTC. This translates into CSAEGGYNEQYF.

The V and J genes are TRBV20-1 and TRBJ1-5; D might be TRBD1 (5 bases). The CDR3 covers 15 residues. The V end lost 6 bases, the J end lost 3 bases, and 18 bases lay between the germline ends. In germline, CDR1 is DFQATT, CDR2 SNEGSKA (reference sequence). The CDR3 DNA follows: TGCAGTGCACGGGGACCGCGACAATACAATCAGCCCCAGCATTTT. Translation: CSARGPRQYNQPQHF.

The chain recombines TRBV20-1 with TRBJ2-7; D unresolved. Germline loops: CDR1 DFQATT, CDR2 SNEGSKA (reference sequence). This CDR3 contains 12 residues. Trimming stripped 6 bases from V and 10 bases from J, with 19 bases between. For the CDR3, the DNA is TGCAGTGCAAACCCCCTAGTGGTGGTCCAGTACTTC. Amino acids: CSANPLVVVQYF.

There are many counts of this clonotype. The gene calls are TRBV9 and TRBJ1-2; D uncertain. Trimming left V 4 bases short and J 2 bases short, with 9 bases between. Germline V gives CDR1 SGDLS, CDR2 YYNGEE. CDR3 length: 13 residues. DNA of the CDR3: TGTGCCAGCAGCCCACCCCCAAACTATGGCTACACCTTC. It codes for CASSPPPNYGYTF.

This clonotype was counted only a few times. The genes are TRBV10-3 and TRBJ2-3, with TRBD1 identical over 8 bases. The germline V gene encodes CDR1 ENHRY and CDR2 SYGVKD. The CDR3 is 16 residues long. The ends lost 6 bases at V and 1 base at J; junction bases unmatched: 9. As DNA, the CDR3 is TGTGCCATCAGCAATGCAGGGGGCGCGGGCACAGATACGCAGTATTTT. Protein: CAISNAGGAGTDTQYF.

This chain's CDR3 is CASSPPGQVNYGYTF. In DNA, the CDR3 is TGTGCCAGCAGTCCCCCGGGACAGGTGAACTATGGCTACACCTTC. The rearrangement links TRBV28 to TRBJ1-2; 8 bases are a match to TRBD1. Trimming cost V 5 bases and J 2 bases; bases outside gene matches: 7. The germline CDR1 and CDR2 sequences are MDHEN and SYDVKM. CDR3 size: 15 residues.

The V call is TRBV12-3 or TRBV12-4, the J call TRBJ2-7; TRBD1 is a possible D gene (5 bases). The germline V and J ends were trimmed by 3 bases and 7 bases, with 16 bases remaining between them. This CDR3 is 14 amino acids long. The CDR3 protein is CASSLGRGYNEQYF. CDR3 DNA sequence: TGTGCCAGCAGTTTGGGAAGGGGATACAATGAGCAGTACTTC.

V and J are TRBV5-1 and TRBJ1-4; the D is unclear. The germline V gene encodes CDR1 SGHRS and CDR2 YFSETQ. The CDR3 length is 15 residues. V dropped 0 bases and J dropped 8 bases, with 14 bases sitting between them. For the CDR3, the DNA is TGCGCCAGCAGCTTGGAGATAGCGACACCAGAAAAACTGTTTTTT. Translated: CASSLEIATPEKLFF.

This chain links TRBV28 with TRBJ2-5; tentative D call: TRBD2 (6 bases). The CDR3 is 16 amino acids. Germline V gene lookup returns CDR1 MDHEN and CDR2 SYDVKM. V shed 5 bases and J shed 6 bases, with 22 bases lying between them. The CDR3 spells CASSPGGAGPKKTQYF. CDR3 nucleotides: TGTGCCAGCAGTCCCGGGGGAGCGGGCCCCAAGAAGACCCAGTACTTC. Full variable domain (missing parts from reference TRBV28 and TRBJ2-5): DVKVTQSSRYLVKRTGEKVFLECVQDMDHENMFWYRQDPGLGLRLIYFSYDVKMKEKGDIPEGYSVSREKKERFSLILESASTNQTSMYLCASSPGGAGPKKTQYFGPGTRLLVL.

The chain links TRBV9 to TRBJ2-7; 10 nucleotides agree with TRBD1. This CDR3 has 15 residues. Germline trimming cut 0 bases from V and 1 base from J; bases unmatched to any gene: 1. Germline V gives CDR1 SGDLS, CDR2 YYNGEE. The CDR3 DNA follows: TGTGCCAGCAGCGTAGGGGGACAGGGGTCCTACGAGCAGTACTTC. This codes for CASSVGGQGSYEQYF.

This clonotype appeared a few times. V gene TRBV10-3 combines with J gene TRBJ2-3; tentatively, D is TRBD1 (5 bases). V lost 2 bases to trimming and J lost 0 bases, with 12 bases between them. The V gene's germline CDR1 is ENHRY and CDR2 SYGVKD. The CDR3 covers 16 residues. The CDR3 loop is CAISELLGVSTDTQYF. The CDR3 DNA reads as TGTGCCATCAGTGAGCTCCTAGGGGTTAGCACAGATACGCAGTATTTT.

The V and J genes are TRBV20-1 and TRBJ2-5; D gene unclear. CDR3 length equals 12 residues. The germline gives CDR1 DFQATT, CDR2 SNEGSKA (reference sequence). The V end lost 2 bases, the J end lost 11 bases, and 15 bases lay between the germline ends. The DNA for the CDR3 is TGCAGTGCTAGACCAAATCACAATGAGCAGTACTTC. Its protein is CSARPNHNEQYF.

This clonotype is a singleton in its sample. This CDR3 is missing its conserved last phenylalanine or tryptophan, likely due to a read error. The chain couples TRBV27 to TRBJ2-3; 7 nucleotides match TRBD2. Trimming took 8 bases from V and 5 from J; bases not matched to a gene: 16. The CDR3 is 16 amino acids. Germline assignment: CDR1 MNHEY and CDR2 SMNVEV (reference sequence). CDR3 protein: CASARGVAGYEDTQYV. The CDR3 DNA reads TGTGCCAGCGCCCGGGGGGTAGCCGGCTACGAAGATACGCAGTATGTT.

The chain links TRBV5-6 to TRBJ2-5; tentative D call: TRBD1 (5 bases). The V gene lost 0 bases and the J gene lost 11 bases, with 20 bases spanning the gap. The CDR3 is made up of 15 amino acids. Germline V CDR1 and CDR2: SGHDT, YYEEEE. The CDR3 DNA follows: TGTGCCAGCAGCTTGGCCTACAGGTATGGGGATGAGCAGTACTTC. Its translation: CASSLAYRYGDEQYF. Drawing the rest from reference TRBV5-6 and TRBJ2-5, the complete variable domain is DAGVTQSPTHLIKTRGQQVTLRCSPKSGHDTVSWYQQALGQGPQFIFQYYEEEERQRGNFPDRFSGHQFPNYSSELNVNALLLGDSALYLCASSLAYRYGDEQYFGPGTRLLVL.

This clonotype was counted between two and nine times. V is TRBV20-1 and J is TRBJ1-1; TRBD1 matches at 8 bases. This CDR3 comprises 13 residues. V gave up 2 bases and J gave up 7 bases; unmatched junction bases: 6. Germline CDR1 and CDR2: DFQATT and SNEGSKA (reference sequence). The CDR3 DNA is TGCAGTGCTAGACCGACAGGGGTCCATGAAGCTTTCTTT. Translation: CSARPTGVHEAFF.

In DNA, the CDR3 is TGCGCCAGCAGCGTACAGGGGGCGCTAAACAATGAGCAGTTCTTC. This gives the protein CASSVQGALNNEQFF. This chain links TRBV4-3 with TRBJ2-1; TRBD1 matches 9 bases. There are 15 residues in the CDR3. Trimming took 5 bases from V and 5 from J; bases not matched to a gene: 7. Germline CDR1 reads LGHNA; CDR2 reads YSLEER.